This TCR beta chain was profiled in a study of blood T cell repertoires in COVID-19. About the research overall: The United States, Italy and Spain were the sources of the acute and convalescent COVID-19 samples. PBMCs, B-cell-depleted T cells, or T cells provided the cDNA or gDNA that made up the material.

As originally analysed: Quantification of nucleated cells was approximated via reference gene primer amplification. The method was immunoSEQ multiplex PCR; TCRdb's version includes in-frame clones alone and lacks a portion of them. The V and J calls and the clone size are those of that table, but D and trimming were determined from the DNA. The table shows roughly 60,000 clones, with over 80% occurring only once. This CDR3 is 13 amino acids long. V was cut by 2 bases and J by 1 base, with 5 bases left in between. Per germline, CDR1 MNHNS and CDR2 SASEGT. This clone came up once. Other nucleotide sequences from this sample produce the same CDR3.

This TCR came from a man aged 30 to 39 with COVID-19, enrolled during active disease. V is TRBV6-1 and J is TRBJ1-1; D gene unclear. The sequenced material came from peripheral blood. Here the CDR3 reads CASSETRNTEAFF. The CDR3 DNA reads TGTGCCAGCAGTGAAACTAGGAACACTGAAGCTTTCTTT.